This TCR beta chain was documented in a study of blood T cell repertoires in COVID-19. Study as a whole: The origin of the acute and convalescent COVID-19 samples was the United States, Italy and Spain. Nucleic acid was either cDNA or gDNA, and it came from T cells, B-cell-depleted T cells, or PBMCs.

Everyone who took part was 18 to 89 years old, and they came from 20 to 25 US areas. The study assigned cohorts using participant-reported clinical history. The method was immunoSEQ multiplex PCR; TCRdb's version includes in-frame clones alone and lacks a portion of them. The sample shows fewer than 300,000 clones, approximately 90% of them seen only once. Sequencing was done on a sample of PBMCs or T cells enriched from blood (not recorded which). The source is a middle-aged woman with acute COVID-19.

DNA of the CDR3: TGCAGCGTTTTTGGACAGGGCAACTATGGCTACACCTTC. Encoded protein: CSVFGQGNYGYTF. The chain recombines TRBV29-1 with TRBJ1-2, with 8 bases aligning to TRBD1. The CDR3 runs 13 residues. The V segment lost 5 bases and the J segment 2 bases; nucleotides outside the gene matches: 4. The germline V gene has CDR1 SQVTM and CDR2 ANQGSEA.